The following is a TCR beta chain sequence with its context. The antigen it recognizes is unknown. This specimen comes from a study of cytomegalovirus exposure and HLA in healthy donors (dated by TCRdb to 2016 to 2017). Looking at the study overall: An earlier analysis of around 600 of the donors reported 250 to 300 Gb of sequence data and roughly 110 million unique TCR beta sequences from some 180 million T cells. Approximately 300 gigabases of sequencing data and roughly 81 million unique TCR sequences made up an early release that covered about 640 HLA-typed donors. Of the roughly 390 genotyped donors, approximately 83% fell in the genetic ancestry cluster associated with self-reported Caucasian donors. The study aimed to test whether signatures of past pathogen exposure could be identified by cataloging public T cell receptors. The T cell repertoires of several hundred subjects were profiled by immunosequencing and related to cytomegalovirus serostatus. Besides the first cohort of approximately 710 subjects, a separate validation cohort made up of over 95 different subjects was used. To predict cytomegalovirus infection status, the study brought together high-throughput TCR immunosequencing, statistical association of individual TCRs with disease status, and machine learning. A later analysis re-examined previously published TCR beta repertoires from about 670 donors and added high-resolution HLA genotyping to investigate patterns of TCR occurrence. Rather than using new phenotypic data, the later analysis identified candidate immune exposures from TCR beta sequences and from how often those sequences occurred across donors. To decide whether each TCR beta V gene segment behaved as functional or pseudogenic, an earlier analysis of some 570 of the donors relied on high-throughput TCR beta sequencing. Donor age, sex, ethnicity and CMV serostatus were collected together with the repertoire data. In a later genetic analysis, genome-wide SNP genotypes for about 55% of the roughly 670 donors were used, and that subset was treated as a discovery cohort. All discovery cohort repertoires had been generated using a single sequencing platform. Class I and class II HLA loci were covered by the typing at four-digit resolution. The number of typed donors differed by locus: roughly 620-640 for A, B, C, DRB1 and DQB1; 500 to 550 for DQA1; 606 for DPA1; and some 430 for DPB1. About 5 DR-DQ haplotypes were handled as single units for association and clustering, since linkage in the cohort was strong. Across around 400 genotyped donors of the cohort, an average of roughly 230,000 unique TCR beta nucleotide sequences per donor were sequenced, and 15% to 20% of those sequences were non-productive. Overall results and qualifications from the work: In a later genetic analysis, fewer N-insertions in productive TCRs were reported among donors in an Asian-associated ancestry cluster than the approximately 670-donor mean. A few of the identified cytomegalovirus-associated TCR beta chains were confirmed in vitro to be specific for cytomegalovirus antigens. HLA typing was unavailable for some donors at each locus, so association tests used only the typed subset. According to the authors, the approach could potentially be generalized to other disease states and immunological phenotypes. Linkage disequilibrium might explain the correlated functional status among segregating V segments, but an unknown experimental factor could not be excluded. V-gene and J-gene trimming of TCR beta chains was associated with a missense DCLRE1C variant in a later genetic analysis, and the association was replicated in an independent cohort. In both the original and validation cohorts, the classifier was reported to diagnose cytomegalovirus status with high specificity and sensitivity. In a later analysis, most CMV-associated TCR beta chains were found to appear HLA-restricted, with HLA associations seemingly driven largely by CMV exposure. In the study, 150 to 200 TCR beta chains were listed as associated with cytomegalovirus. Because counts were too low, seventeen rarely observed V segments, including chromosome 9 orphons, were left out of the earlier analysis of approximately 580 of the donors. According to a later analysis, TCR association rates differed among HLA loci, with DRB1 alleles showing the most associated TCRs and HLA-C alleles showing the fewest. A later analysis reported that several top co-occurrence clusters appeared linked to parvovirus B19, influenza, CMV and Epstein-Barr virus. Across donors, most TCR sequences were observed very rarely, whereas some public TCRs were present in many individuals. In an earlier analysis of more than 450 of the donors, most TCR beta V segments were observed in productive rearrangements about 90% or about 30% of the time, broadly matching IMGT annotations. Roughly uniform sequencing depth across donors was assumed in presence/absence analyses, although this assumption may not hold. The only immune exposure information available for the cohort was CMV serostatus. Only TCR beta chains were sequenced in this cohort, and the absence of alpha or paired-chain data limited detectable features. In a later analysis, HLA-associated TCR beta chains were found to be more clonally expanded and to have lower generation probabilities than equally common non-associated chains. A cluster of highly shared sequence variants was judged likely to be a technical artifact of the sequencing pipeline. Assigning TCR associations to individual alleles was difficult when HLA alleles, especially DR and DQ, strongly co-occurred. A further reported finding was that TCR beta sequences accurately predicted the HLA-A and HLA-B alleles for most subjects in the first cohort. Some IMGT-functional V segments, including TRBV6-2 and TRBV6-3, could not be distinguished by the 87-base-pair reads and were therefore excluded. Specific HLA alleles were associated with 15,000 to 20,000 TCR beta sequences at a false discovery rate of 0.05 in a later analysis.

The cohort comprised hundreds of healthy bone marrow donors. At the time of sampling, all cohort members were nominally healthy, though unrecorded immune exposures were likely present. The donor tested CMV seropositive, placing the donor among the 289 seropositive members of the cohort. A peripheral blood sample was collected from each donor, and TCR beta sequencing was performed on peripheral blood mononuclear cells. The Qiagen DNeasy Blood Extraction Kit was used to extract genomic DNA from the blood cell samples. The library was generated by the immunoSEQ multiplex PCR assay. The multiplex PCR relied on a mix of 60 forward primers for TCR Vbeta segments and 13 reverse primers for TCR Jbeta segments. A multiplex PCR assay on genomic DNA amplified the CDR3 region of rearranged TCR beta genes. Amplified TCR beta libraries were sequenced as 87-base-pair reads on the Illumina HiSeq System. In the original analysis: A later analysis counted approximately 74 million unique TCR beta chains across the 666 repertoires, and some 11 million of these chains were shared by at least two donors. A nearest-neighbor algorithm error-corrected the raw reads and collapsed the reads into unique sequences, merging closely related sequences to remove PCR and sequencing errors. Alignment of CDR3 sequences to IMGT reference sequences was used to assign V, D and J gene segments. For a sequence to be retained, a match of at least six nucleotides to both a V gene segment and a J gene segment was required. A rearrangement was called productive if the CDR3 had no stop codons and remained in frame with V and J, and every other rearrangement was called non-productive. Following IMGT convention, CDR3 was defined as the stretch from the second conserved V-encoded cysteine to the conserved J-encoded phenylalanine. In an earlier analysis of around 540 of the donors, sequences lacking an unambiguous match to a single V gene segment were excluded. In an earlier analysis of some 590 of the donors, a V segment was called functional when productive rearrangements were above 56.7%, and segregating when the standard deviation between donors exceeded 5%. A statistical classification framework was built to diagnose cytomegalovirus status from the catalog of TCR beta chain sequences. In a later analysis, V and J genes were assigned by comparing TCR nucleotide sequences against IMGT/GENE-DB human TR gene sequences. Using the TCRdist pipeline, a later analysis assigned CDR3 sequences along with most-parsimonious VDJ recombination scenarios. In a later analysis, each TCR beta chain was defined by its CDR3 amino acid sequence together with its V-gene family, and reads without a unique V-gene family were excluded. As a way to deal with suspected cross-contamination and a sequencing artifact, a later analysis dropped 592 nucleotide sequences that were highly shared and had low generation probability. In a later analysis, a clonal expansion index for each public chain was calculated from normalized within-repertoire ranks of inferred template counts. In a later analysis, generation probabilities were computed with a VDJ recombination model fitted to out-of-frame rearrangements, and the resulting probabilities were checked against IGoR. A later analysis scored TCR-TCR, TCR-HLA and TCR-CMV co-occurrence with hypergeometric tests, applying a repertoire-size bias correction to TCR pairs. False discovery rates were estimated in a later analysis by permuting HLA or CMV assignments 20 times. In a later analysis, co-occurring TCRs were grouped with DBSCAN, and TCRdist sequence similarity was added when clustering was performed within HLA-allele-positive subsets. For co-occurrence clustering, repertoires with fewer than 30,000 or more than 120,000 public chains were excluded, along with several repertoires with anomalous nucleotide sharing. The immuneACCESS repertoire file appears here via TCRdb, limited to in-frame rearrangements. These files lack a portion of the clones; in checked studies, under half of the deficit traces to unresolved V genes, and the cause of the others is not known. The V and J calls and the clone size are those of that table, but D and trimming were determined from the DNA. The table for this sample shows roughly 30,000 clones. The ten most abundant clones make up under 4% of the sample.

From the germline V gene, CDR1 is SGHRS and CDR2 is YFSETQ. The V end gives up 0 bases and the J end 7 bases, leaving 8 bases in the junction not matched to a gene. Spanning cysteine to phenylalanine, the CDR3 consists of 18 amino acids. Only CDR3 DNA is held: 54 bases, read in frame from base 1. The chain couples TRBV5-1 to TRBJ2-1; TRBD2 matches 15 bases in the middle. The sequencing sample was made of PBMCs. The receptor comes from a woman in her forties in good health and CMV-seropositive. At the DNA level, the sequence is TGCGCCAGCAGCTTGGGGACTAGCGGGGGGGATCCATGGAATGAGCAGTTCTTC. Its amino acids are CASSLGTSGGDPWNEQFF.